This TCR beta chain was retrieved from a study of blood T cell repertoires in COVID-19. This clone was seen more than once but under ten times. In the original workflow: Estimated nucleated cell counts came from reference gene primer amplification. The assay was immunoSEQ multiplex PCR, and TCRdb's table has in-frame clones only and misses some. That table furnishes V, J and clone size, whereas the DNA furnished D and trimming. The sample carries 42,000 or so clones, approximately 85% recorded once. The germline gives CDR1 LGHNA, CDR2 YSLEER. V shed 3 bases and J 10 bases; nucleotides not matched to a gene: 14. The CDR3 length is 18 residues.

The TCR was taken from a man in his forties with active or convalescent COVID-19. Specimen: peripheral blood. The chain couples TRBV4-3 to TRBJ2-1; 14 bases are shared with TRBD2. For the CDR3, the DNA is TGCGCCAGCAGCCAGGCTGGTCTTTCGGGACTAGCGGGGGACGAGCAGTTCTTC. Its protein product is CASSQAGLSGLAGDEQFF.